Sequencing of this TCR beta chain was carried out in a study of T cells after yellow fever vaccination. Looking at the study overall: Low-cell-number fractions were prepared with SMART-Seq v4 Ultra Low Input.

This clonotype was seen a handful of times. Its antigen is not known. The authors made TCR cDNA by 5'RACE template switching, adding a universal primer site and UMIs. In TCRdb, the 5' RACE reads were re-called with MiXCR into one record per CDR3 protein. The repertoire includes 450,000 to 600,000 distinct CDR3 sequences, approximately 13% of them detected once, and roughly an eighth sits in the top ten. Findings and caveats of the study: Only a minor proportion of clonotypes was detected across both CD4 and CD8 compartments. Re-detected after boosting: most primary clones, more than 95% of CD4 and over 80% of CD8.

V lost 4 bases and J 2 bases, leaving 12 bases between the germline ends. CDR3 size: 15 residues. The receptor was isolated from a man aged 25-40 years who received the YFV17D yellow fever vaccine. The input for sequencing was PBMCs, taken on the day of the yellow fever booster vaccination. This chain connects TRBV12-3 or TRBV12-4 to TRBJ1-5, with D hard to call. This CDR3 reads CASSSHRSGNQPQHF. CDR3 DNA sequence: TGTGCCAGCAGTTCACACCGGTCGGGCAATCAGCCCCAGCATTTT.